This T cell receptor beta chain was obtained from a study of blood T cell repertoires in COVID-19. About the research overall: Samples taken during acute and convalescent COVID-19 were collected in the United States, Italy and Spain. Sources were T cells, B-cell-depleted T cells, or PBMCs; the material itself was cDNA or gDNA.

Authors' methods: Quantification of nucleated cells was approximated via reference gene primer amplification. This table comes from immunoSEQ multiplex PCR, and its TCRdb copy is limited to in-frame clones, with some not included. The V and J calls and clone size were taken over from that table, and D and trimming were inferred from the DNA. In the table there are around 210,000 clones, 86% of which are singletons. Germline V lookup: CDR1 SGHAT, CDR2 FQNNGV. Trimming pared 3 bases from V and 0 bases from J, leaving 5 bases between. The CDR3 covers 13 residues. The sample comprised peripheral blood. The chain uses TRBV11-2 and TRBJ1-1; D is unresolved. This TCR was recovered from a woman in her 70s with acute or convalescent COVID-19. The CDR3 nucleotides are TGTGCCAGCAGCTTTTCAGTGAACACTGAAGCTTTCTTT. It encodes CASSFSVNTEAFF.